What follows describes a single T cell receptor beta chain. What antigen it recognizes has not been identified. The input lacks base qualities; no much larger clone sits a single base away. PBMCs were isolated by Ficoll-Paque density gradient centrifugation. The record originates from a study of T-cell memory formation after mild COVID-19 (dated by TCRdb to 2020 to 2023). For the wider study: Most TCR sequence clusters were specific to one of the two donors. In two donors, T-cell clones that expanded and contracted after mild COVID-19 were tracked by sequencing TCRalpha and TCRbeta repertoires over time. Two young, previously healthy adult volunteers made up the cohort, one male and one female.

The CDR3 starts with the cysteine, ends with the phenylalanine, and has 14 residues. Only the CDR3 portion is preserved as DNA: 42 bases, with reading frame beginning at the first base. Deletion took 5 bases off V and 0 bases off J, with a span of 10 bases between the germline ends. CDR1 and CDR2 are drawn from the germline V gene (reference sequence): LNHDA, SQIVND. What the work shows at the level of the full study, not this receptor alone: Contracting CD4+ clones turned up mainly in the CM and EM memory subsets, whereas EMRA was where CD8+ clones were enriched. Whether the second-wave clones peaking on day 37 were SARS-CoV-2 specific was not confirmed. Only a couple of mild cases were covered by the study, and larger cohorts that include severe cases with pre-infection samples were considered necessary. Balanced CD4/CD8 phenotypes were observed for clones contracting from day 15 to 85, whereas a bias towards CD4+ was observed for a second wave of clones expanding from day 15 to 37. Some responding clones were detected in pre-infection memory, suggesting pre-existing cross-reactive memory T cells joined the SARS-CoV-2 response.

TCRdb names Illumina NovaSeq 6000 as the instrument used. TCRalpha and TCRbeta cDNA libraries were built by 5'RACE with constant-segment primers, adding sample barcodes and unique molecular identifiers. RNA was extracted from every sample with Trizol reagent. Libraries were amplified in two PCR steps, with a second sample barcode and Illumina TruSeq adapters added in the second step. Sequencing of libraries was performed on an Illumina NovaSeq with 2 x 150 bp paired-end reads. The paper's data handling went like this. The reads were demultiplexed and collapsed into UMI-guided consensus sequences using migec v1.2.7. Using mixcr v2.1.11, UMI consensuses were aligned to TRA and TRB V and J templates and then assembled into clonotypes. A clonotype was counted as expanded or contracted only when both edgeR and NoisET called the clonotype significant, with the noise models trained on biological replicates. For edgeR calls, the cutoffs were a false discovery rate-adjusted p below 0.01 and a log2 fold-change threshold of 1. As an exploratory analysis of dynamics, max-normalized trajectories of the 1000 most abundant clonotypes were examined with PCA combined with hierarchical clustering. Separately sequenced CD4+ and CD8+ repertoires were used to assign a CD4 or CD8 phenotype to each responding clone. TCRdb ran its own pipeline on the public reads, namely fastp trimming at Q25 and MiXCR clone calling, and kept in-frame beta chains. CDR3 protein sequences are deduplicated, and each keeps its most common genes and DNA. These V and J calls are TCRdb output, not the study's own analysis. This sample holds about 350,000 distinct CDR3 sequences; 20% were observed only once. The ten biggest clones cover around a fifth of the sample.

This chain is built from TRBV19 and TRBJ1-2; the D gene is perhaps TRBD1, on 6 matching bases. Sequencing was performed on PBMCs or a T cell subset sorted from them (not recorded which). This TCR derives from a young man who had mild COVID-19 (a few samples of this study predate the infection). The sample titles of this study are shuffled in the database, so cell type and time point are left out; the donor was told from shared clones. The base sequence is TGTGCCAGTAGTGGGACATCGGCTAACTATGGCTACACCTTC. Its protein is CASSGTSANYGYTF.